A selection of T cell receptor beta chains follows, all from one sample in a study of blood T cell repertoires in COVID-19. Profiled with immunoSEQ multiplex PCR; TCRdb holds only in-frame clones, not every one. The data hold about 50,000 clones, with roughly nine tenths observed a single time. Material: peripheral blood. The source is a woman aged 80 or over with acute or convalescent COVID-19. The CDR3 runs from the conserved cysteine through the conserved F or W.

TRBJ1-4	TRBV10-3	CAISSRDKVREKLFF
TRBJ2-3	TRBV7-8	CASSLVPSGSLTDTQYF
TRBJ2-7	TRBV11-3	CASSISPAGLYEQYF
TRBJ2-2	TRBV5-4	CASSFPLGAEAGELFF
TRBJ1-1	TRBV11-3	CASRRRGGNNTEAFF
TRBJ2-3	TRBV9	CASSVVAGDVDTQYF
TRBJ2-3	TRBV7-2	CASSRGADTQYF
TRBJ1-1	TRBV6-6	CASSYAGQGNTEAFF
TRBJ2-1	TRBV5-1	CASSLGAGAGNEQFF
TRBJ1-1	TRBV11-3	CASSLRGQTNTEAFF
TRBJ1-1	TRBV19	CASSIGGRVGGTEAFF